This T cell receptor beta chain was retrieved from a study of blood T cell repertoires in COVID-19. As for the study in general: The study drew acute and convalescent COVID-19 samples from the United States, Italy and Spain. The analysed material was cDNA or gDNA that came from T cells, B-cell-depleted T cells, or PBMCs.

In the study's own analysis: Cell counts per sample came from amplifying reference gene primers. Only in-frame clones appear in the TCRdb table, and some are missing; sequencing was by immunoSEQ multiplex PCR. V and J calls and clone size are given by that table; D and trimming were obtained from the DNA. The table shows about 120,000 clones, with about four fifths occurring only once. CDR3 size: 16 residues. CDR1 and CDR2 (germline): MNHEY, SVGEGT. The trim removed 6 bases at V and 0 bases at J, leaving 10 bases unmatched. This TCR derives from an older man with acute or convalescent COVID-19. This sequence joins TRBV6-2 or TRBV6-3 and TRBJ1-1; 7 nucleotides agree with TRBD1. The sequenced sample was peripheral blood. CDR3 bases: TGTGCCAGCAGCCGGACAGGTGCCACCATGAACACTGAAGCTTTCTTT. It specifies CASSRTGATMNTEAFF.